The 22 T cell receptor beta chains reported below all come from one sample, sequenced in a study of prognosis after radiotherapy for stage I lung cancer. TCR beta CDR3 was amplified from genomic DNA by two-round multiplex PCR. Primers specific to each TRBV and TRBJ gene were used in first-round PCR. MiXCR, run by TCRdb on the multiplex PCR reads, gives a single entry per CDR3 protein. The sample carries about 47,000 distinct CDR3 sequences, about 32% recorded once. The starting material was PBMCs, obtained before or after stereotactic body radiation therapy (not recorded which). Every receptor here comes from a donor aged 50 or older with non-small cell lung cancer.

Many counts were recorded for this clonotype. This chain uses TRBV20-1 with TRBJ2-7, with TRBD1 identical over 12 bases. J lost 5 bases, V lost 3 bases, and 8 bases had no gene match. Germline values: CDR1 DFQATT, CDR2 SNEGSKA (reference sequence). This CDR3 spans 15 amino acids. CDR3 in amino acids: CSASPGTGGYHEQYF. CDR3 DNA: TGCAGTGCTAGTCCCGGGACAGGGGGCTACCACGAGCAGTACTTC.

This clonotype was observed many times. This chain joins TRBV7-6 and TRBJ2-5; 7 positions match TRBD1. J lost 5 bases, V lost 4 bases, and 10 bases had no gene match. Germline V gene sequence: CDR1 SGHVS, CDR2 FNYEAQ. The CDR3 consists of 15 residues. CDR3 DNA sequence: TGTGCCAGCAGCTCTAAGCCACAGGGGTGGGAGACCCAGTACTTC. It translates to CASSSKPQGWETQYF.

This clonotype was detected ten times or more. The V call is TRBV7-2, the J call TRBJ1-5; 8 bases align to TRBD1. The V gene end was trimmed by 4 bases and the J gene end by 11 bases; junction bases not matched to a gene: 7. From germline, CDR1 is SGHTA and CDR2 FQGNSA. The CDR3 is 13 amino acids. CDR3 sequence (DNA): TGTGCCAGCAGCTCGGAACCGGACAGGGCCCAGCATTTT. Its protein is CASSSEPDRAQHF. Combining the CDR3 with reference TRBV7-2 and TRBJ1-5 gives the whole variable domain GAGVSQSPSNKVTEKGKDVELRCDPISGHTALYWYRQSLGQGLEFLIYFQGNSAPDKSGLPSDRFSAERTGGSVSTLTIQRTQQEDSAVYLCASSSEPDRAQHFGDGTRLSIL.

This clonotype has a handful of counts. The J gene is TRBJ2-7, the V gene TRBV29-1, with 9 nucleotides matching TRBD2. The ends lost 4 bases at V and 7 bases at J; junction bases unmatched: 11. In germline, CDR1 is SQVTM, CDR2 ANQGSEA. CDR3 length: 14 residues. CDR3 coding DNA: TGCAGCGTTGCCTATGGCGGGAGGGCCGGGGAGCAGTACTTC. It is translated as CSVAYGGRAGEQYF.

With respect to this clonotype: A far larger clone is a single base away, which makes a read error likely. The chain couples TRBV2 to TRBJ2-3, with D perhaps TRBD2 (6 bases). V was clipped by 6 bases and J by 4 bases, with 20 bases between them. CDR1 SNHLY and CDR2 FYNNEI come from the germline V gene. The CDR3 is 16 amino acids. The CDR3 DNA reads as TGTGCCAGCAGCTTTATCGGGAGTGAGCTGGCAGATACGCAGTATTTT. Encoded protein: CASSFIGSELADTQYF.

This clonotype was detected ten times or more. This rearrangement joins TRBV25-1 to TRBJ1-5; D might be TRBD1 (5 bases). Germline V gene data show CDR1 as MGHDK and CDR2 as SYGVNS. The CDR3 is made up of 14 amino acids. The V and J ends lost 3 bases and 3 bases respectively, with 9 bases between them. The CDR3 nucleotides read TGTGCCAGCAGTGAGAGGGGATACAATCAGCCCCAGCATTTT. Amino acids: CASSERGYNQPQHF.

This clonotype was observed at least ten times. V usage is TRBV2 and J usage is TRBJ2-2; possible D gene TRBD2, 5 bases. The germline gives CDR1 SNHLY, CDR2 FYNNEI. Trimming removed 4 bases at V and 5 bases at J, with 11 bases between. The length of the CDR3 is 14 residues. In nucleotides, the CDR3 is TGTGCCAGCAGTGTCCGGGGAAGGACCGGGGAGCTGTTTTTT. It codes for CASSVRGRTGELFF.

This clonotype was observed many times. This chain uses TRBV7-9 with TRBJ1-2; D ambiguous. The CDR3 contains 12 residues. V was trimmed by 5 bases and J by 7 bases, leaving 11 bases between them. The V gene's germline CDR1 is SEHNR and CDR2 FQNEAQ (reference sequence). CDR3 in amino acids: CASSPAWGGYTF. CDR3 nucleotides: TGTGCCAGCAGCCCTGCATGGGGTGGCTACACCTTC.

The gene calls are TRBV6-1 and TRBJ2-3, with D tentatively TRBD2 (7 bases). This CDR3 has 15 amino acids. CDR1 and CDR2 (germline): MNHNS, SASEGT. The V end was cut by 6 bases, the J end by 9 bases, with 22 bases between. As DNA, the CDR3 is TGTGCCAGCAGCCGAGAAAACCGGGGGGCGCGGACGCAGTATTTT. Amino acids: CASSRENRGARTQYF.

About this clonotype: At one of its ends the junction is not consistent with the germline gene, which may arise from a read error. The V call is TRBV6-1, the J call TRBJ2-2; possibly TRBD2 for D (5 bases). This CDR3 has 16 amino acids. From germline, CDR1 is MNHNS and CDR2 SASEGT. As DNA, the CDR3 is TGTGCCAGCATTCCGTCGCCAGACCCCACCACCGGGGAGCTTTTTTTT. Residues: CASIPSPDPTTGELFF.

The count of this clonotype is one. The chain is built from TRBV7-2 and TRBJ1-2; D uncertain. Trimming took 7 bases from V and 0 from J, leaving 18 bases between them. The CDR3 is 16 residues long. In germline, CDR1 is SGHTA, CDR2 FQGNSA. This chain's CDR3 is CASKKDLVQANYGYTF. The CDR3 nucleotides are TGTGCCAGCAAGAAGGATCTAGTACAAGCTAACTATGGCTACACCTTC.

Many counts were recorded for this clonotype. The CDR3: CASSLTSGPYNEQFF. The CDR3 DNA sequence: TGTGCCAGCTCACTCACTAGCGGTCCCTACAATGAGCAGTTCTTC. The chain uses TRBV18 and TRBJ2-1; TRBD2 matches 8 bases. With V trimmed by 4 bases and J by 2 bases, 4 bases remained unmatched. The germline gives CDR1 KGHSH, CDR2 LQKENI. The CDR3 runs 15 residues.

This clonotype was observed at least ten times. The chain joins TRBV5-8 to TRBJ1-2; no clear D gene. Germline-derived CDR1 and CDR2 are SGHTS and YDEGEE. The CDR3 has 11 amino acids. V was cut by 5 bases and J by 5 bases, with 7 bases left in between. This CDR3 is CASRPGYGYTF. CDR3 in DNA: TGTGCCAGCAGACCCGGGTATGGCTACACCTTC.

This clonotype occurred many times. The chain employs TRBV2 and TRBJ1-1, with a tentative D call TRBD1 (5 bases). The CDR3 runs to 11 residues. Germline V CDR1 and CDR2: SNHLY, FYNNEI. Trimming took off 4 bases at V and 10 bases at J, with 10 bases between the two ends. The DNA for the CDR3 is TGTGCCAGCAGTGGCATGGGGGGAGCTTTCTTT. It specifies CASSGMGGAFF.

Of note for this clonotype: The junction departs from germline at one end; a sequencing error may be responsible. The chain couples TRBV6-9 to TRBJ1-6, with 8 bases aligning to TRBD1. The CDR3 spans 15 residues. Germline V gene lookup returns CDR1 MNHGY and CDR2 SVAAGI. CDR3 sequence: CANSSYGDRPSPLHF. Written as DNA, the CDR3 is TGTGCCAACAGTTCATATGGGGACAGGCCTTCACCCCTCCACTTT.

The chain employs TRBV20-1 and TRBJ2-1; D is unclear. Germline V gene sequence: CDR1 DFQATT, CDR2 SNEGSKA (reference sequence). This CDR3 comprises 10 residues. V was shortened by 3 bases and J by 8 bases, with 5 bases between the two germline ends. Written as DNA, the CDR3 is TGCAGTGCTAGCGTTGATGAGCAGTTCTTC. Protein: CSASVDEQFF.

V gene TRBV5-1 combines with J gene TRBJ2-3; 14 positions agree with TRBD2. CDR1 and CDR2 from the germline V gene are SGHRS and YFSETQ. V shed 4 bases, J shed 7 bases, and the junction held 8 bases outside the gene matches. The CDR3 runs to 16 residues. The CDR3 sequence is CASSLGLAGGVYTQYF. The CDR3 DNA sequence: TGCGCCAGCAGCCTAGGACTAGCGGGAGGAGTATATACGCAGTATTTT.

This clonotype qualifies as medium-sized. The genes are TRBV7-9 and TRBJ2-7, with no clear D. V was pared by 1 base and J by 3 bases, with 16 bases between. Germline CDR1 SEHNR, CDR2 FQNEAQ (reference sequence). This CDR3 has 16 amino acids. The CDR3 DNA reads TGTGCCAGCAGCTTAGGTGCACGGCTAGTATACTACGAGCAGTACTTC. It codes for CASSLGARLVYYEQYF.

Regarding this clonotype: At one end, the junction sequence differs from germline, possibly due to a read error. This chain uses TRBV7-6 with TRBJ1-1; TRBD1 aligns across 8 bases. The CDR3 spans 15 residues. Germline V CDR1 and CDR2: SGHVS, FNYEAQ. The CDR3 DNA is TGTGCCAGCAGCTTCCTGCAGGGGGCTTATGGTGAAGCCTTCTTT. Protein sequence: CASSFLQGAYGEAFF. The full variable domain, its missing parts supplied by reference TRBV7-6 and TRBJ1-1, is GAGVSQSPRYKVTKRGQDVALRCDPISGHVSLYWYRQALGQGPEFLTYFNYEAQQDKSGLPNDRFSAERPEGSISTLTIQRTEQRDSAMYRCASSFLQGAYGEAFFGQGTRLTVV.

This clonotype was seen ten or more times. This chain links TRBV20-1 with TRBJ2-1; D call uncertain. Germline CDR1 DFQATT, CDR2 SNEGSKA (reference sequence). There are 12 residues in the CDR3. The V end lost 5 bases, the J end lost 5 bases, and 10 bases lay between the germline ends. CDR3: CSAPPENNEQFF. The CDR3 DNA reads as TGCAGTGCTCCTCCGGAAAACAATGAGCAGTTCTTC.

This clonotype has at least ten counts. J is TRBJ2-4 and V is TRBV20-1; a possible D gene is TRBD2 (5 bases). The germline V gene has CDR1 DFQATT and CDR2 SNEGSKA (reference sequence). V was shortened by 5 bases and J by 3 bases, with 14 bases between the two germline ends. The CDR3 extends over 14 amino acids. CDR3 region: CSAGQRGSKNIQYF. The CDR3 DNA reads TGCAGTGCTGGGCAAAGAGGGAGCAAAAACATTCAGTACTTC.

With respect to this clonotype: With a much larger clone just one base away, this may be a read error. The rearrangement joins TRBV5-1 to TRBJ2-4, with no clear D. Germline V gene sequence: CDR1 SGHRS, CDR2 YFSETQ. The CDR3 length is 17 residues. CDR3 DNA sequence: TGCGCCAGCAGCTTCCGGGCCTCTGGGTCGGCCAAAAAAATTCAGTACTTC. Protein sequence: CASSFRASGSAKKIQYF.